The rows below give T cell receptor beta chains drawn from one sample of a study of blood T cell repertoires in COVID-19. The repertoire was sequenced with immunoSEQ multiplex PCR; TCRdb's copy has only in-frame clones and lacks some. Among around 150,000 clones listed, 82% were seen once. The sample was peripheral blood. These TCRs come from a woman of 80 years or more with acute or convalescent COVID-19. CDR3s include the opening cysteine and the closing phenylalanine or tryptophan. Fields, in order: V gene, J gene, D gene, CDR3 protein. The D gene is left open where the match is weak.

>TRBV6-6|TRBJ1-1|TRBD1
CASSRVGGDTEAFF
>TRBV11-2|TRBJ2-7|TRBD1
CASSSLLRGHHEQYF
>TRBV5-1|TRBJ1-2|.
CASSVTASNYGYTF
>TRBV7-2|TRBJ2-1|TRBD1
CASTRQGLYNEQFF
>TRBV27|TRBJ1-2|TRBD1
CASSPGQNYGYTF
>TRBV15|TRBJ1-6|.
CATTQDLSYNSPLHF
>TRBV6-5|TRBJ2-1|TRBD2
CATLGGVVYEQFF
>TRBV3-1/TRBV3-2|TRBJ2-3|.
CASTENSPTDTQYF
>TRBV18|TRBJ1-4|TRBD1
CASSPVIGQGALATNEKLFF
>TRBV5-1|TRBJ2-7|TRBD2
CASSYELGLAGVEQYF
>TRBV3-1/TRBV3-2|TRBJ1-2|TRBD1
CASSPFSGGAGSYTF
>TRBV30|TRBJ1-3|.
CAHFVGEVGNTIYF
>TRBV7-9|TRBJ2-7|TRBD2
CASSRTSGRGSSYEQYF
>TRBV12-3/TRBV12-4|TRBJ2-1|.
CASSSYRNEQFF
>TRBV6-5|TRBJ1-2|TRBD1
CASSYGGGRENYGYTF
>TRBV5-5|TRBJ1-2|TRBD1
CASSPLTGTGDDGYTF
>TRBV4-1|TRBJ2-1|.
CASSQDTVEQFF
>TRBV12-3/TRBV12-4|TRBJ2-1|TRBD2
CASGREGVGEQFF
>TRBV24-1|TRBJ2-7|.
CATSDGIRGKGEQYF
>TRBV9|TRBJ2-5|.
CASSVGDWGETQYF
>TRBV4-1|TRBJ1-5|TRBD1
CASSQDRGATGGQPQHF
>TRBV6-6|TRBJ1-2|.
CASSSPTGGYGYTF
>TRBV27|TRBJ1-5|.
CASSLSWAGLGNQPQHF
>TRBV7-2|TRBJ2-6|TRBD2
CASSLSLAGATGANVLTF
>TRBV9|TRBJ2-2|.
CASSPPGHGLSGELFF
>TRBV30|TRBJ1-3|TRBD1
CAWSVDRGSGNTIYF
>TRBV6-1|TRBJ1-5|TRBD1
CASSEGDRDNQPQHF
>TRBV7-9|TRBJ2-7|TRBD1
CASSLGTGVYEQYF
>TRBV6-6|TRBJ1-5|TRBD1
CASSAITGVEYQPQHF
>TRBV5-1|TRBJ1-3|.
CASSLAFGSGNTIYF
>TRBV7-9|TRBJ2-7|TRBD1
CASSARDRGEDYEQYF
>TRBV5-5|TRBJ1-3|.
CASSTSITLRGSGNTIYF
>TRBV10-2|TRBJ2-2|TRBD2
CASSVREYRELFF
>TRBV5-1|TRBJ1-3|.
CASSSADFSGNTIYF
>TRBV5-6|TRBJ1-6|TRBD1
CASSLGAGGHNSPLHF
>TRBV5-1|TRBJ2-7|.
CASSLGSAGQVGEQYF
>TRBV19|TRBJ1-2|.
CASSPGAYGYTF
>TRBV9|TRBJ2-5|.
CASSRGTSQETQYF
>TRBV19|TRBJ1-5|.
CASTVGVETAQHF
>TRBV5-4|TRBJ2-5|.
CASSLESGRRTQYF
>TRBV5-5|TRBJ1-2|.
CASSSGGNGYGYTF
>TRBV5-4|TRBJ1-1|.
CASKRAANTEAFF
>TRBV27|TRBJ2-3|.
CASSLSASYTDTQYF
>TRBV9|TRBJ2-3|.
CASSVASSPEGRRGRTDTQYF
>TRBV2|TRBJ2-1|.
CASSVASSYNEQFF
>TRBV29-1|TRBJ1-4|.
CSVARTDSTEKLFF
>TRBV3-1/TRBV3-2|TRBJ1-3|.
CASSQDWGSFSGNTIYF
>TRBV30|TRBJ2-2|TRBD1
CAWSRGTGGTGELFF
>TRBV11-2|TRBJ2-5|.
CASSLSEAQETQYF
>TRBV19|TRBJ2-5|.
CASSIGDLQETQYF
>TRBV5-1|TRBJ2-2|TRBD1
CASSSTGTPGELFF